Listed below are T cell receptor beta chains from one sample, sequenced in a study of cytomegalovirus exposure and HLA in healthy donors. Libraries were prepared by immunoSEQ multiplex PCR; TCRdb keeps only in-frame clonotypes and omits some of them. The repertoire consists of 100,000 to 150,000 clones, with approximately 80% occurring once and the leading ten covering 1%. What was sequenced was PBMCs. These receptors came from a man in his forties in good health and CMV-seronegative. Both conserved end residues are part of each CDR3. D genes are given only for firm matches. Only part of the rows carry a size: once, few, many, or a class if the clone is expanded.

j_call: TRBJ2-7
v_call: TRBV5-4
d_call: TRBD1
clone_size: NA
cdr3_aa: CASSSIRDSSHEQYF
cdr3_nt: TGTGCCAGCAGCTCGATCCGGGACAGTAGCCACGAGCAGTACTTC

j_call: TRBJ2-7
v_call: TRBV5-1
d_call: TRBD1
clone_size: NA
cdr3_aa: CASSDRGPTYEQYF
cdr3_nt: TGCGCCAGCAGTGACAGGGGGCCCACCTACGAGCAGTACTTC

j_call: TRBJ2-7
v_call: TRBV14
d_call: NA
clone_size: NA
cdr3_aa: CASSQVVQREQYF
cdr3_nt: TGTGCCAGCAGCCAAGTGGTCCAGAGGGAGCAGTACTTC

j_call: TRBJ2-7
v_call: TRBV9
d_call: TRBD2
clone_size: once
cdr3_aa: CASSVTSGGFSYEQYF
cdr3_nt: TGTGCCAGCAGCGTTACTAGCGGGGGGTTCTCCTACGAGCAGTACTTC

j_call: TRBJ1-5
v_call: TRBV2
d_call: NA
clone_size: NA
cdr3_aa: CASSRDTPSVQPQHF
cdr3_nt: TGTGCCAGCAGCCGGGACACCCCGTCTGTTCAGCCCCAGCATTTT

j_call: TRBJ1-5
v_call: TRBV15
d_call: NA
clone_size: once
cdr3_aa: CATSRDPGGEGSPQHF
cdr3_nt: TGTGCCACCAGCAGAGACCCCGGCGGGGAAGGGTCGCCCCAGCATTTT

j_call: TRBJ2-1
v_call: TRBV6-4
d_call: TRBD1
clone_size: NA
cdr3_aa: CASSLGQGEYNEQFF
cdr3_nt: TGTGCCAGCAGCTTAGGACAGGGGGAATACAATGAGCAGTTCTTC

j_call: TRBJ2-7
v_call: TRBV10-3
d_call: NA
clone_size: NA
cdr3_aa: CAISDPGGLTAPYEQYF
cdr3_nt: TGTGCCATCAGTGACCCCGGAGGACTCACTGCCCCCTACGAGCAGTACTTC

j_call: TRBJ2-5
v_call: TRBV30
d_call: TRBD2
clone_size: NA
cdr3_aa: CAWSQAGGPKTQYF
cdr3_nt: TGTGCCTGGAGTCAAGCGGGAGGGCCAAAGACCCAGTACTTC

j_call: TRBJ1-1
v_call: TRBV30
d_call: NA
clone_size: NA
cdr3_aa: CAWSVWNTEAFF
cdr3_nt: TGTGCCTGGAGTGTCTGGAACACTGAAGCTTTCTTT

j_call: TRBJ2-1
v_call: TRBV6-6
d_call: TRBD2
clone_size: NA
cdr3_aa: CASAIRAGGPHNEQFF
cdr3_nt: TGTGCCAGCGCCATCCGGGCGGGAGGGCCTCACAATGAGCAGTTCTTC

j_call: TRBJ2-3
v_call: TRBV7-9
d_call: NA
clone_size: NA
cdr3_aa: CASSLGLGSTDTQYF
cdr3_nt: TGTGCCAGCAGCCTGGGACTGGGAAGCACAGATACGCAGTATTTT

j_call: TRBJ1-3
v_call: TRBV7-2
d_call: NA
clone_size: NA
cdr3_aa: CASRPTGSRNTIYF
cdr3_nt: TGTGCCAGCAGACCAACAGGGTCGAGAAACACCATATATTTT

j_call: TRBJ1-4
v_call: TRBV7-9
d_call: TRBD1
clone_size: NA
cdr3_aa: CASSGGTGAEKLFF
cdr3_nt: TGTGCCAGCAGCGGTGGGACAGGGGCTGAAAAACTGTTTTTT

j_call: TRBJ2-3
v_call: TRBV2
d_call: TRBD2
clone_size: few
cdr3_aa: CASRRPSGSASTDTQYF
cdr3_nt: TGTGCCAGCAGACGGCCTAGCGGGAGCGCTAGCACAGATACGCAGTATTTT

j_call: TRBJ1-1
v_call: TRBV5-6
d_call: TRBD1
clone_size: NA
cdr3_aa: CASSLGTGVNTEAFF
cdr3_nt: TGTGCCAGCAGCTTGGGGACAGGGGTGAACACTGAAGCTTTCTTT

j_call: TRBJ2-1
v_call: TRBV5-1
d_call: NA
clone_size: NA
cdr3_aa: CASSLLPGSSYNEQFF
cdr3_nt: TGCGCCAGCAGCTTGTTGCCAGGAAGCTCCTACAATGAGCAGTTCTTC

j_call: TRBJ1-6
v_call: TRBV5-8
d_call: TRBD1
clone_size: NA
cdr3_aa: CASSWDSTDSPLHF
cdr3_nt: TGTGCCAGCAGCTGGGACAGTACCGATTCACCCCTCCACTTT

j_call: TRBJ2-3
v_call: TRBV6-6
d_call: NA
clone_size: NA
cdr3_aa: CASSYRGLSGADTQYF
cdr3_nt: TGTGCCAGCAGTTACAGAGGACTCTCGGGGGCAGATACGCAGTATTTT

j_call: TRBJ1-4
v_call: TRBV30
d_call: TRBD1
clone_size: NA
cdr3_aa: CAWGRGQGWEKLFF
cdr3_nt: TGTGCCTGGGGAAGGGGACAGGGGTGGGAAAAACTGTTTTTT

j_call: TRBJ1-1
v_call: TRBV10-3
d_call: NA
clone_size: NA
cdr3_aa: CAISQTRNTEAFF
cdr3_nt: TGTGCCATCAGCCAAACACGGAACACTGAAGCTTTCTTT

j_call: TRBJ2-7
v_call: TRBV28
d_call: TRBD1
clone_size: NA
cdr3_aa: CASSLGGQGYEQYF
cdr3_nt: TGTGCCAGCAGTTTGGGGGGACAGGGCTACGAGCAGTACTTC

j_call: TRBJ2-7
v_call: TRBV7-2
d_call: NA
clone_size: NA
cdr3_aa: CASRYLIGVSYEQYF
cdr3_nt: TGTGCCAGCAGGTACCTAATCGGGGTTTCCTACGAGCAGTACTTC

j_call: TRBJ2-1
v_call: TRBV7-3
d_call: NA
clone_size: few
cdr3_aa: CASSPRDFSYNEQFF
cdr3_nt: TGTGCCAGCAGCCCCCGGGACTTCTCCTACAATGAGCAGTTCTTC

j_call: TRBJ2-3
v_call: TRBV19
d_call: TRBD1
clone_size: NA
cdr3_aa: CASRTGGDTQYF
cdr3_nt: TGTGCCAGTAGGACAGGGGGGGATACGCAGTATTTT

j_call: TRBJ2-5
v_call: TRBV5-4
d_call: NA
clone_size: NA
cdr3_aa: CASSPRGRAETQYF
cdr3_nt: TGTGCCAGCAGCCCCCGTGGCAGGGCTGAGACCCAGTACTTC

j_call: TRBJ2-1
v_call: TRBV5-1
d_call: NA
clone_size: NA
cdr3_aa: CASSALGPTASYNEQFF
cdr3_nt: TGCGCCAGCAGCGCCCTGGGGCCTACCGCGTCTTACAATGAGCAGTTCTTC

j_call: TRBJ1-4
v_call: TRBV7-9
d_call: NA
clone_size: NA
cdr3_aa: CASSLMGANEKLFF
cdr3_nt: TGTGCCAGCAGCTTAATGGGAGCTAATGAAAAACTGTTTTTT

j_call: TRBJ1-2
v_call: TRBV29-1
d_call: NA
clone_size: NA
cdr3_aa: CSVDPTGIGYGYTF
cdr3_nt: TGCAGCGTTGATCCCACAGGGATCGGGTATGGCTACACCTTC

j_call: TRBJ2-2
v_call: TRBV11-3
d_call: NA
clone_size: NA
cdr3_aa: CASSSGTPYTGELFF
cdr3_nt: TGTGCCAGCAGCTCTGGGACACCCTACACCGGGGAGCTGTTTTTT